Detailed here is one T cell receptor (beta chain). Its matching antigen is unknown. Assay: immunoSEQ multiplex PCR; the TCRdb copy retains only in-frame clones and omits some. The table shows approximately 65,000 clones, with roughly three quarters occurring only once. This record comes from a study of T cell responses to AZD1222 COVID-19 vaccine. This CDR3 has 17 residues. Germline loops: CDR1 LNHNV, CDR2 YYDKDF (reference sequence). With V trimmed by 1 base and J by 6 bases, 10 bases remained unmatched. Overall study findings and caveats: In a largely white British group with more females than males, clonal diversity was possibly underestimated.

This material consisted of peripheral blood, taken on day 0 of AZD1222 vaccination. The sequence derives from an adult in good health. V and J are TRBV15 and TRBJ2-3; TRBD2 matches at 10 bases. Written as DNA, the CDR3 is TGTGCCACCAGCAGAGTGCGGGGTAGCGGGGGGCGGGATACGCAGTATTTT. Encoded protein: CATSRVRGSGGRDTQYF.